The TCR beta chain described here comes from a study of T cell changes during pregnancy in multiple sclerosis. The CDR3 has 13 residues. Germline loops: CDR1 MNHEY, CDR2 SMNVEV (reference sequence). TCRdb keeps only in-frame clones here, not all; method: immunoSEQ multiplex PCR. The table shows roughly 100,000 clones, with just under 95% occurring only once. The source is a female donor with multiple sclerosis, enrolled in a pregnancy study. The J gene is TRBJ2-2, the V gene TRBV27; D perhaps matches TRBD2 (6 bases). Sequencing was performed on peripheral blood, taken after pregnancy. Written as DNA, the CDR3 is TGTACGTGCGGGGAAACGAACACCGGGGAGCTGTTTTTT. It is translated as CTCGETNTGELFF.